The rows below give T cell receptor beta chains drawn from one sample of a study of blood T cell repertoires in COVID-19. Data came from immunoSEQ multiplex PCR; TCRdb stores just in-frame clones and leaves some out. This sample carries under 200,000 clones, around 83% of them seen once, and the ten largest clones take less than 2%. Material for sequencing was peripheral blood. These receptors all come from a human donor in a cohort sampled during active COVID-19. The conserved cysteine and the conserved F or W are not part of the CDR3 here. D genes are given only for firm matches. Clone size is stated in some rows and not others, as once, few, many or a class when expanded.

D	V	size	J	CDR3
-	TRBV12-3/TRBV12-4	-	TRBJ2-5	ASSFGGRETQY
-	TRBV7-8	-	TRBJ2-7	ASSLITPLATYEQY
-	TRBV3-1/TRBV3-2	-	TRBJ2-3	ASSPGDTQY
-	TRBV10-1	-	TRBJ2-2	ASSRQGNGELF
TRBD1	TRBV11-3	-	TRBJ2-7	ASGTGSHEQY
-	TRBV12-3/TRBV12-4	-	TRBJ1-2	ASSPQGDYGYT
-	TRBV11-2	-	TRBJ2-7	ASSSWGHEQY
-	TRBV5-1	-	TRBJ1-3	ASTEKSGNTIY
TRBD1	TRBV6-6	once	TRBJ1-1	ASRGTGWVTEAF
-	TRBV12-3/TRBV12-4	-	TRBJ2-7	ASSSGGTHEQY
-	TRBV7-9	once	TRBJ2-7	ASSLSTGYEQY
-	TRBV11-2	-	TRBJ2-7	ASSPSGRATYEQY
-	TRBV9	-	TRBJ2-7	ASSVAAGKDEQY
TRBD2	TRBV5-4	few	TRBJ2-7	ASSPGGLADYEQY
-	TRBV6-5	-	TRBJ2-7	ASSSPTRSGYEQY
-	TRBV12-3/TRBV12-4	-	TRBJ2-1	ASRQLAPPV
-	TRBV6-5	-	TRBJ1-5	ASSERSNQPQH
TRBD1	TRBV19	-	TRBJ1-1	ASSIDLRQGWQAF
-	TRBV19	few	TRBJ1-4	ASSIEGRQNEKLF
TRBD1	TRBV6-2/TRBV6-3	-	TRBJ2-3	ASSYSTGGEAQY
-	TRBV13	-	TRBJ2-7	ASSMTYRDSYEQY
-	TRBV6-5	few	TRBJ2-7	ASGVGVSEQY
-	TRBV19	few	TRBJ1-5	ASSTAGGGQPQH
-	TRBV7-8	once	TRBJ2-5	ASSLENTGRETQY
-	TRBV6-5	-	TRBJ1-3	ASSPRGNTIY
-	TRBV28	few	TRBJ2-7	ASTEGYEQY
-	TRBV5-1	-	TRBJ2-5	ASRGLAETQY
TRBD2	TRBV9	-	TRBJ2-4	ASSGGTSGAKNIQY
-	TRBV11-2	-	TRBJ2-1	ASLKGDEQF
TRBD1	TRBV19	-	TRBJ2-1	ASSIVSLGQGRNEQF
-	TRBV12-3/TRBV12-4	-	TRBJ2-7	ASSLGNYYEQY
-	TRBV7-2	once	TRBJ2-5	ASSPWTGKKNEETQY
TRBD1	TRBV10-3	once	TRBJ1-1	AISESEGGRTEAF
-	TRBV10-3	-	TRBJ2-7	AISVDSETYEQY
-	TRBV25-1	-	TRBJ2-1	ASSETPPRDEQF
TRBD2	TRBV28	-	TRBJ2-7	ASGTSGSSYEQY
-	TRBV19	-	TRBJ1-2	ASSISSRGYT
-	TRBV4-3	-	TRBJ2-5	ASSQVGGALRETQY
-	TRBV24-1	-	TRBJ1-5	ATSDPTTGPNQPQH
TRBD1	TRBV19	-	TRBJ2-3	ASSFGTGRTDTQY
-	TRBV10-3	-	TRBJ1-6	AISGSLEALH
-	TRBV7-2	-	TRBJ2-5	ASSLAGAALETQY
TRBD1	TRBV3-1/TRBV3-2	few	TRBJ1-4	ASSLGTGNEKLF
-	TRBV3-1/TRBV3-2	-	TRBJ1-4	ASSQDRMATNEKLF
-	TRBV6-2/TRBV6-3	few	TRBJ2-7	ASSPQGGGYEQY
-	TRBV28	once	TRBJ1-4	ASREDRGMKKLF
-	TRBV19	-	TRBJ1-5	ASSPRQGRISQPQH
TRBD1	TRBV6-2/TRBV6-3	-	TRBJ2-7	ASSPLGFTPNDPGQGSYEQY
TRBD1	TRBV5-5	-	TRBJ1-1	ASSLADRVGTEAF
TRBD1	TRBV29-1	-	TRBJ2-7	SVEGRDRGYEQY
TRBD1	TRBV19	-	TRBJ1-5	ASSSGQLNQPQH
-	TRBV6-4	-	TRBJ1-2	ASSDSGEGSYGYT
-	TRBV12-3/TRBV12-4	once	TRBJ1-2	ASSTQGIYGYT
TRBD1	TRBV24-1	once	TRBJ1-1	ATSDPTGASTEAF
-	TRBV10-1	-	TRBJ2-2	ASTSYTGELF